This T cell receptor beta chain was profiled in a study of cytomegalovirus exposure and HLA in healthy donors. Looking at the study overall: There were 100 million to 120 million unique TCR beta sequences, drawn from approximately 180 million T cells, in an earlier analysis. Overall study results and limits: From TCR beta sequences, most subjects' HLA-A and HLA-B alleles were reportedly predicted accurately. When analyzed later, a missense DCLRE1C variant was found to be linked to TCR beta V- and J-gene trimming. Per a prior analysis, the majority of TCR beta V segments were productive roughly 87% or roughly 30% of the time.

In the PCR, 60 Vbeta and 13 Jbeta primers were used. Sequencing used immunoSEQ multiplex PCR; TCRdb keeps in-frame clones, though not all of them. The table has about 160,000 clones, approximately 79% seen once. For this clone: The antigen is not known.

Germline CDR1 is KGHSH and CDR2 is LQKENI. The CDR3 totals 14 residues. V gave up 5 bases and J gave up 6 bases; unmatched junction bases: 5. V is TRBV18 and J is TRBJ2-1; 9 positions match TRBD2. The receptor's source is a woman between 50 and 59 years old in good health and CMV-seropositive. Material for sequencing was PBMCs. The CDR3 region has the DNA TGTGCCAGCTCAGCCGGGACTAGCTTCAATGAGCAGTTCTTC. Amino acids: CASSAGTSFNEQFF.